These T cell receptor beta chains were read from a single sample in a study of cytomegalovirus exposure and HLA in healthy donors. This table comes from immunoSEQ multiplex PCR, and its TCRdb copy is limited to in-frame clones, with some not included. The sample holds roughly 150,000 clones, approximately 86% seen once. The sample was PBMCs. The receptors derive from a woman between 50 and 59 years old in good health and CMV-seropositive. Both conserved end residues are part of each CDR3. The D gene is left open where the match is weak. Only some rows state a clone size, as once, few, many or a class for expanded clones.

j_gene: TRBJ2-7
abundance: -
v_gene: TRBV6-6
d_gene: TRBD2
CDR3nt: TGTGCCAGCAGTTACTCGAACGGGGGGGCCTACGAGCAGTACTTC
CDR3aa: CASSYSNGGAYEQYF

j_gene: TRBJ1-3
abundance: -
v_gene: TRBV6-5
d_gene: -
CDR3nt: TGTGCCAGCAGTTACTTCCAGGGTGCCGGAAACACCATATATTTT
CDR3aa: CASSYFQGAGNTIYF

j_gene: TRBJ1-2
abundance: -
v_gene: TRBV5-6
d_gene: -
CDR3nt: TGTGCCAGCAGCATACAACAGGGATCCTATGGCTACACCTTC
CDR3aa: CASSIQQGSYGYTF

j_gene: TRBJ2-3
abundance: -
v_gene: TRBV30
d_gene: -
CDR3nt: TGTGCCTGTTCTCGGGGTAGCACAGATACGCAGTATTTT
CDR3aa: CACSRGSTDTQYF

j_gene: TRBJ2-4
abundance: -
v_gene: TRBV7-2
d_gene: TRBD1
CDR3nt: TGTGCCAGCAGCTCCCCCGGGACAGCTAGAAACATTCAGTACTTC
CDR3aa: CASSSPGTARNIQYF

j_gene: TRBJ1-1
abundance: -
v_gene: TRBV29-1
d_gene: -
CDR3nt: TGCAGCGTTGAAGTTCGGGGGGAGAACACTGAAGCTTTCTTT
CDR3aa: CSVEVRGENTEAFF

j_gene: TRBJ1-5
abundance: -
v_gene: TRBV6-5
d_gene: -
CDR3nt: -
CDR3aa: CASSTSGQGNQPQHF

j_gene: TRBJ1-5
abundance: -
v_gene: TRBV5-1
d_gene: -
CDR3nt: TGCGCCAGCAGCTTGGAGGGGGGGAGCAATCAGCCCCAGCATTTT
CDR3aa: CASSLEGGSNQPQHF

j_gene: TRBJ2-1
abundance: -
v_gene: TRBV9
d_gene: -
CDR3nt: TGTGCCAGCAGCGTAACGGGAGATGAGCAGTTCTTC
CDR3aa: CASSVTGDEQFF

j_gene: TRBJ2-1
abundance: -
v_gene: TRBV5-6
d_gene: -
CDR3nt: TGTGCCAGCAGCATCCAGGGGCTCGGTGAGCAGTTCTTC
CDR3aa: CASSIQGLGEQFF

j_gene: TRBJ2-1
abundance: -
v_gene: TRBV6-5
d_gene: -
CDR3nt: TGTGCCAGCAGTTACGCGACAAGCTACAATGAGCAGTTCTTC
CDR3aa: CASSYATSYNEQFF

j_gene: TRBJ2-3
abundance: -
v_gene: TRBV27
d_gene: -
CDR3nt: TGTGCCAGCAGTTTTTTGGACACCAGCACAGATACGCAGTATTTT
CDR3aa: CASSFLDTSTDTQYF

j_gene: TRBJ2-3
abundance: -
v_gene: TRBV27
d_gene: TRBD2
CDR3nt: TGTGCCAGCAGTTTGCTAGCGGGGCGCACAGATACGCAGTATTTT
CDR3aa: CASSLLAGRTDTQYF

j_gene: TRBJ1-1
abundance: -
v_gene: TRBV6-1
d_gene: -
CDR3nt: TGTGCCAGCAGTGAATCGAGGAACACTGAAGCTTTCTTT
CDR3aa: CASSESRNTEAFF

j_gene: TRBJ1-4
abundance: once
v_gene: TRBV7-2
d_gene: -
CDR3nt: TGTGCCAGCAGCCACGGGGGGTCAGATGAAAAACTGTTTTTT
CDR3aa: CASSHGGSDEKLFF

j_gene: TRBJ1-2
abundance: -
v_gene: TRBV6-5
d_gene: TRBD1
CDR3nt: TGTGCCAGCAGTTACCGGGACAGGGGCAACTATGGCTACACCTTC
CDR3aa: CASSYRDRGNYGYTF

j_gene: TRBJ2-7
abundance: -
v_gene: TRBV11-2
d_gene: TRBD1
CDR3nt: TGTGCCAGCAGCACCCTCCAGGGGGCTCCCTACGAGCAGTACTTC
CDR3aa: CASSTLQGAPYEQYF

j_gene: TRBJ1-1
abundance: -
v_gene: TRBV7-2
d_gene: TRBD1
CDR3nt: TGTGCCAGCAGCTTGTCCCGGGACAGGGCTGAAGCTTTCTTT
CDR3aa: CASSLSRDRAEAFF

j_gene: TRBJ2-7
abundance: -
v_gene: TRBV5-5
d_gene: -
CDR3nt: TGTGCCAGCTTAAACTCCTACGAGCAGTACTTC
CDR3aa: CASLNSYEQYF

j_gene: TRBJ2-7
abundance: -
v_gene: TRBV19
d_gene: -
CDR3nt: TGTGCCAGTAGTCCCCAGGGGGGCCTGGAGCAGTACTTC
CDR3aa: CASSPQGGLEQYF

j_gene: TRBJ2-7
abundance: -
v_gene: TRBV5-4
d_gene: TRBD1
CDR3nt: TGTGCCAGCAGCTTGGGGGCCGGGACAGGGCTCTACGAGCAGTACTTC
CDR3aa: CASSLGAGTGLYEQYF

j_gene: TRBJ2-7
abundance: -
v_gene: TRBV5-4
d_gene: TRBD1
CDR3nt: TGTGCCAGCAGCAAGACAGGGCTCAGGAGCTCCTACGAGCAGTACTTC
CDR3aa: CASSKTGLRSSYEQYF

j_gene: TRBJ1-5
abundance: -
v_gene: TRBV7-2
d_gene: TRBD1
CDR3nt: TGTGCCAGCAGCTTAGGGCAGGGGGCGGGACAGCCCCAGCATTTT
CDR3aa: CASSLGQGAGQPQHF

j_gene: TRBJ2-6
abundance: -
v_gene: TRBV7-2
d_gene: TRBD2
CDR3nt: TGTGCCAGCAGCGACCTAGCGGGGAACTCTGGGGCCAACGTCTTGACTTTC
CDR3aa: CASSDLAGNSGANVLTF

j_gene: TRBJ1-4
abundance: once
v_gene: TRBV5-1
d_gene: -
CDR3nt: TGCGCCAGCAGCTTGGCGGGGGATAGGAATGAAAAACTGTTTTTT
CDR3aa: CASSLAGDRNEKLFF